The 6 T cell receptor beta chains below all came from one sample that was sequenced in a study of blood T cells in healthy people across ages. A second PCR of about 6 to 11 cycles used a sample-barcoded 5' primer and a J-beta primer mix. Via MiXCR, TCRdb re-called the 5' RACE reads, giving one row per CDR3 protein. The data hold 1,500,000 or so distinct CDR3 sequences, with approximately 59% observed a single time. Material: blood. The receptors come from a man younger than 30 in good health.

The rearrangement links TRBV10-3 to TRBJ2-1; 7 positions agree with TRBD1. Matching the DNA end better, TRBJ2-7 makes the J call doubtful. This CDR3 has 14 amino acids. Germline CDR1 ENHRY, CDR2 SYGVKD. This CDR3 is CAIGTARGVDEQYF. The CDR3 DNA follows: TGTGCCATCGGGACAGCCCGGGGTGTTGACGAGCAGTACTTC.

This clonotype was seen just once. The chain joins TRBV5-1 to TRBJ2-7; D possibly uses TRBD1 or TRBD2 (5 bases each). V was trimmed by 6 bases and J by 2 bases, leaving 12 bases between them. CDR3 size: 13 residues. The germline V gene encodes CDR1 SGHRS and CDR2 YFSETQ. Written as DNA, the CDR3 is TGCGCCAGCAATAGGGGAGAGACCTACGAGCAGTACTTC. It codes for CASNRGETYEQYF. The whole variable domain, remainder taken from reference TRBV5-1 and TRBJ2-7, is KAGVTQTPRYLIKTRGQQVTLSCSPISGHRSVSWYQQTPGQGLQFLFEYFSETQRNKGNFPGRFSGRQFSNSRSEMNVSTLELGDSALYLCASNRGETYEQYFGPGTRLTVT.

In nucleotides, the CDR3 is TGCAGTGCTAGCCATGGGCCGCAAGAGACCCAGTACTTC. It translates to CSASHGPQETQYF. The J gene is TRBJ2-5, the V gene TRBV20-1; D gene ambiguous. V was cut by 3 bases and J by 2 bases, with 10 bases left in between. Germline V gene lookup returns CDR1 DFQATT and CDR2 SNEGSKA (reference sequence). This CDR3 comprises 13 residues.

The gene calls are TRBV6-1 and TRBJ2-1; 13 bases are shared with TRBD2. Trimming cost V 0 bases and J 9 bases; bases outside gene matches: 5. The CDR3 has 16 residues. CDR1 MNHNS and CDR2 SASEGT come from the germline V gene. The DNA for the CDR3 is TGTGCCAGCAGTGAAGCACTAGCGGGAGGGCCGAGTGAGCAGTTCTTC. Translating it yields CASSEALAGGPSEQFF.

This clonotype occurred many times. This sequence joins TRBV6-5 and TRBJ2-7; no firm D call. Trimming cost V 0 bases and J 2 bases, with 8 bases left between them. Germline lookup yields CDR1 MNHEY and CDR2 SVGAGI. The CDR3 length is 14 residues. The CDR3 sequence is CASSYSGSTYEQYF. Here the CDR3 DNA reads TGTGCCAGCAGTTACTCGGGGTCCACCTACGAGCAGTACTTC.

V usage is TRBV18 and J usage is TRBJ2-5; 7 bases map to TRBD1. The CDR3 contains 14 residues. V lost 6 bases and J lost 1; bases outside the gene matches: 5. Germline V CDR1 and CDR2: KGHSH, LQKENI. CDR3 protein: CASSLHRGQETQYF. For the CDR3, the DNA is TGTGCCAGCTCTCTTCACAGGGGCCAAGAGACCCAGTACTTC. Based on the CDR3 plus reference TRBV18 and TRBJ2-5, the full variable domain is NAGVMQNPRHLVRRRGQEARLRCSPMKGHSHVYWYRQLPEEGLKFMVYLQKENIIDESGMPKERFSAEFPKEGPSILRIQQVVRGDSAAYFCASSLHRGQETQYFGPGTRLLVL.